These 6 T cell receptor beta chains originate from one sample sequenced in a study of cytomegalovirus exposure and HLA in healthy donors. Clones were read by immunoSEQ multiplex PCR, and TCRdb kept only the in-frame ones, dropping some. The table records approximately 210,000 clones, roughly 88% of them present only once. The sample was PBMCs. These TCRs come from a woman under 30 in good health and CMV-seronegative.

Only a few counts were recorded for this clone. The DNA for the CDR3 is TGCAGCGTTGGGGGCGGCTACACCTTC. It codes for CSVGGGYTF. The V call is TRBV29-1, the J call TRBJ1-2; perhaps TRBD1 as D (5 bases). The germline V and J ends were trimmed by 4 bases and 8 bases, with 5 bases remaining between them. Germline CDR1 and CDR2: SQVTM and ANQGSEA. The CDR3 sequence is 9 residues long.

This clone was counted once. The rearrangement uses TRBV5-1 and TRBJ2-1, with 9 bases fitting TRBD2. Germline V gives CDR1 SGHRS, CDR2 YFSETQ. CDR3 length: 15 residues. V shed 1 base and J 5 bases; nucleotides not matched to a gene: 4. CDR3 loop: CASSLSSGTNNEQFF. The CDR3 DNA reads as TGCGCCAGCAGCTTGTCTAGCGGGACGAACAATGAGCAGTTCTTC.

The chain carries TRBV15 and TRBJ2-1, with TRBD2 matching over 10 bases. After removal of 4 bases from V and 5 bases from J, the junction contained 8 bases not matched to a gene. Germline CDR1 reads LNHNV; CDR2 reads YYDKDF (reference sequence). The CDR3 contains 16 residues. CDR3 DNA sequence: TGTGCCACCAGCAAAGGCTTAGCGGGAGGCGACAATGAGCAGTTCTTC. This codes for CATSKGLAGGDNEQFF.

This chain links TRBV11-2 with TRBJ2-7; maybe TRBD1 (5 bases). Germline values: CDR1 SGHAT, CDR2 FQNNGV. The CDR3 is 15 amino acids. Trimming shortened V by 5 bases and J by 3 bases, and 17 bases separated the two germline ends. The CDR3 reads CASSPNAGRNYEQYF. Written as DNA, the CDR3 is TGTGCCAGCAGCCCAAATGCAGGGCGCAACTACGAGCAGTACTTC.

The chain carries TRBV11-1 and TRBJ2-1; tentative D call: TRBD2 (6 bases). This CDR3 is 14 amino acids long. Trimming left V 1 base short and J 4 bases short, with 8 bases between. CDR1 and CDR2 (germline): SGHAT, FQDESV (reference sequence). The CDR3 reads CASSLGGEYNEQFF. In DNA, the CDR3 is TGTGCCAGCAGCTTAGGCGGGGAATACAATGAGCAGTTCTTC.

V usage is TRBV19 and J usage is TRBJ2-3; 7 positions agree with TRBD2. Trimming at V came to 8 bases and at J to 3 bases, leaving 20 bases not matched to a gene. Germline V gene data show CDR1 as LNHDA and CDR2 as SQIVND (reference sequence). The CDR3 runs 18 residues. The CDR3 spells CASLSVGRERDWTDTQYF. For the CDR3, the DNA is TGTGCCAGTCTTTCGGTGGGGCGGGAGAGGGATTGGACAGATACGCAGTATTTT.